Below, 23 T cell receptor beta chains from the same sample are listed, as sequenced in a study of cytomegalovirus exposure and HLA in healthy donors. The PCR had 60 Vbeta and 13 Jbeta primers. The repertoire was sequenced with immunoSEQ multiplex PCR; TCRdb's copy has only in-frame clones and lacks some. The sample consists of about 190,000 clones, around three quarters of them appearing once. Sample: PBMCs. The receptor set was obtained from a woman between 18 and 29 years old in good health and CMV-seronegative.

CDR3 sequence reads: CASSLGGGAGWETQYF. The DNA of the CDR3 is TGTGCCAGCAGTTTGGGTGGCGGGGCCGGTTGGGAGACCCAGTACTTC. The V gene is TRBV28, the J gene TRBJ2-5, with D perhaps matching TRBD2 (6 bases). Germline V gene data show CDR1 as MDHEN and CDR2 as SYDVKM. V was cut by 3 bases and J by 5 bases, with 19 bases left in between. This CDR3 has 16 amino acids.

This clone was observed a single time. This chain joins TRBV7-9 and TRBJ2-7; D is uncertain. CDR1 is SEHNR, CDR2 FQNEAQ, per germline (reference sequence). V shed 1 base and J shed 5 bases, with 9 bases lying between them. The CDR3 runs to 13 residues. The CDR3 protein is CASSLGRLNEQYF. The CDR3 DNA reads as TGTGCCAGCAGCTTAGGCAGGCTGAACGAGCAGTACTTC.

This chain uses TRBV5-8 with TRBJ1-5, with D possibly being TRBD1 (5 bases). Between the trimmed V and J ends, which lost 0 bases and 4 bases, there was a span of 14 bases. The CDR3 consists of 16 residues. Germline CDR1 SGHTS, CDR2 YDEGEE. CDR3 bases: TGTGCCAGCAGCTTGGGATCGTGGGGCCGTAATCAGCCCCAGCATTTT. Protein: CASSLGSWGRNQPQHF.

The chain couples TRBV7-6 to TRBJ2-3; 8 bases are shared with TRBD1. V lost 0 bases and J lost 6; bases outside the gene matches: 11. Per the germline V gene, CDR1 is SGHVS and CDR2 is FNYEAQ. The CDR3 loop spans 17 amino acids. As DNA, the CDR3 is TGTGCCAGCAGCTTAGCCCCACGGCAGGGGGCCTACGATACGCAGTATTTT. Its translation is CASSLAPRQGAYDTQYF.

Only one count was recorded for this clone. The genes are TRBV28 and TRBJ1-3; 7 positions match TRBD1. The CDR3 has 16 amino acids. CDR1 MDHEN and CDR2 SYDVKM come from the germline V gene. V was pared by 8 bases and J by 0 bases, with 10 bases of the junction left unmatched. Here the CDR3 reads CASGLLGQYSGNTIYF. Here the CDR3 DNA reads TGTGCCAGCGGGTTATTGGGACAGTACTCTGGAAACACCATATATTTT.

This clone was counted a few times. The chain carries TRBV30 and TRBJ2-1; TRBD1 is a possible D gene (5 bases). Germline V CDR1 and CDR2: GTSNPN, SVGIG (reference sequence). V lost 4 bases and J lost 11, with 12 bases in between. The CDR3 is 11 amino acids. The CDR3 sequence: CAWKDSDKQFF. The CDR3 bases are TGTGCCTGGAAGGATTCGGACAAGCAGTTCTTC.

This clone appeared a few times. In DNA form, the CDR3 reads TGTGCCAGCAGCTTGGGCGGGAGCTCCTACGAGCAGTACTTC. This sequence encodes CASSLGGSSYEQYF. The chain carries TRBV5-6 and TRBJ2-7; 7 bases map to TRBD2. The V gene's germline CDR1 is SGHDT and CDR2 YYEEEE. The CDR3 covers 14 residues. The ends lost 0 bases at V and 0 bases at J; junction bases unmatched: 0. Combining the CDR3 with reference TRBV5-6 and TRBJ2-7 gives the whole variable domain DAGVTQSPTHLIKTRGQQVTLRCSPKSGHDTVSWYQQALGQGPQFIFQYYEEEERQRGNFPDRFSGHQFPNYSSELNVNALLLGDSALYLCASSLGGSSYEQYFGPGTRLTVT.

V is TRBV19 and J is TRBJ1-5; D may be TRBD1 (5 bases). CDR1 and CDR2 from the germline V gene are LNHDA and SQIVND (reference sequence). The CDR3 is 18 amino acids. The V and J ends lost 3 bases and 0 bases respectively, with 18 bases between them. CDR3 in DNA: TGTGCCAGTAGTATTAGAGGGATTCGGGGGATTAGCAATCAGCCCCAGCATTTT. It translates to CASSIRGIRGISNQPQHF.

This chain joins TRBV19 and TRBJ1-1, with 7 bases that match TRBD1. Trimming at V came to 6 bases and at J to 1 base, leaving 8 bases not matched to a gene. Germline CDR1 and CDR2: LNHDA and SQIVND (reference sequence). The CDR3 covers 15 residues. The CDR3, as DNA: TGTGCCAGTAGCCTATGGGGACAGCCGAACACTGAAGCTTTCTTT. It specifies CASSLWGQPNTEAFF.

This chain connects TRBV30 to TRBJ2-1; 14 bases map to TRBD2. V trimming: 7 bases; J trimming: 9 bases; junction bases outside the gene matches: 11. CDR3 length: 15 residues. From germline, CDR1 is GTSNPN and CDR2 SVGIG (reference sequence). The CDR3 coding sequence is TGTGCCTCAAGCGGACTAGCGGGAGGTGAGGGTGAGCAGTTCTTC. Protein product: CASSGLAGGEGEQFF.

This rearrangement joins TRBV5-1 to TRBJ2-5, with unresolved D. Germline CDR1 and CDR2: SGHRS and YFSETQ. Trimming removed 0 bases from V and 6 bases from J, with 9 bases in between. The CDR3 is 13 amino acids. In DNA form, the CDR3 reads TGCGCCAGCAGCTTGGACACAGAGCAGACCCAGTACTTC. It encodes CASSLDTEQTQYF.

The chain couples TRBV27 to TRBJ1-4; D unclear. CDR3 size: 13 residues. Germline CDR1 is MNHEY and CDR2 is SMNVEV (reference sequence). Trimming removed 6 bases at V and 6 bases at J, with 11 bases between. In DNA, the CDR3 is TGTGCCAGCAGCTCCCGTGAGGATGAAAAACTGTTTTTT. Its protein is CASSSREDEKLFF.

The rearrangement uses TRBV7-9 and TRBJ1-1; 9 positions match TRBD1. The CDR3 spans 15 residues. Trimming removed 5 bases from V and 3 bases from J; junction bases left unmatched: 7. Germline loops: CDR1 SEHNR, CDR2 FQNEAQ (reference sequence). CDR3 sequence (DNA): TGTGCCAGCAGCCGCCGGGACAGGGAATACACTGAAGCTTTCTTT. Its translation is CASSRRDREYTEAFF.

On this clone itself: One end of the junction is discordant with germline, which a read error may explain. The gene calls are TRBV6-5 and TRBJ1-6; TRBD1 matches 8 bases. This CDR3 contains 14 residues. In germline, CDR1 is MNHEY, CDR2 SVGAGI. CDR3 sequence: CASSPRPGQAVITF. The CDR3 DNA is TGTGCCAGCAGTCCGAGACCGGGACAGGCCGTTATTACTTTT.

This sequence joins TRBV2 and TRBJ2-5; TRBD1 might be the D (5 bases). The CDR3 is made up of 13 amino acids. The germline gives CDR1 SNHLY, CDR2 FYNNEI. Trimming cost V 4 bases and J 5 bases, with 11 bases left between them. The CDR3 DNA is TGTGCCAGCAGTGTTGTCAGGGCGGAGACCCAGTACTTC. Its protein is CASSVVRAETQYF. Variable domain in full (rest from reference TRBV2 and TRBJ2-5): EPEVTQTPSHQVTQMGQEVILRCVPISNHLYFYWYRQILGQKVEFLVSFYNNEISEKSEIFDDQFSVERPDGSNFTLKIRSTKLEDSAMYFCASSVVRAETQYFGPGTRLLVL.

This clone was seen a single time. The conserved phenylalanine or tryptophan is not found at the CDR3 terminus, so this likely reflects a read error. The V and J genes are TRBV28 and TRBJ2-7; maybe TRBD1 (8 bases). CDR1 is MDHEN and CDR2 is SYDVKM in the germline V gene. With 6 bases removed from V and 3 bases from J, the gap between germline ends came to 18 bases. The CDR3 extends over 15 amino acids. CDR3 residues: CASSPNRGGYYEQYL. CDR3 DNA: TGTGCCAGCAGCCCGAACAGGGGGGGTTACTACGAGCAGTACCTC.

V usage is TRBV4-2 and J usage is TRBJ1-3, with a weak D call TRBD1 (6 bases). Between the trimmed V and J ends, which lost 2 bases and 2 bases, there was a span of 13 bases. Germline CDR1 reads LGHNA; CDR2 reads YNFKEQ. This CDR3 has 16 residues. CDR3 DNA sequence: TGTGCCAGCAGCCAAATGAGGGGGGGCGCTGGAAACACCATATATTTT. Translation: CASSQMRGGAGNTIYF.

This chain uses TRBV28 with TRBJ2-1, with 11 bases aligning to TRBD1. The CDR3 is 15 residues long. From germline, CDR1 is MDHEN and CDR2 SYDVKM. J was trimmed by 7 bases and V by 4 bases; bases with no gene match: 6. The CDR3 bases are TGTGCCAGCAGTTCCCCGGACAGGGGGCGTAATGAGCAGTTCTTC. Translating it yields CASSSPDRGRNEQFF.

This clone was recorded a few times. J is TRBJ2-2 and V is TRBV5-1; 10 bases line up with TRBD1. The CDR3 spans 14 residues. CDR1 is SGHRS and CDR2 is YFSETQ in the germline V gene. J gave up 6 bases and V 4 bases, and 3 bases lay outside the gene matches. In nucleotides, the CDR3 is TGCGCCAGCAGCCCCGGACAGGGGGCCGGGGAGCTGTTTTTT. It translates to CASSPGQGAGELFF.

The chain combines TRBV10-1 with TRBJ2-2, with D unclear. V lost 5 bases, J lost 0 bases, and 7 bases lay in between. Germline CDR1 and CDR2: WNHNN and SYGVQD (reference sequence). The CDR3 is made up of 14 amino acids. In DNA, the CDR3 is TGCGCCAGCAGTCCCTTATCGAACACCGGGGAGCTGTTTTTT. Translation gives CASSPLSNTGELFF.

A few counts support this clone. CDR3 nucleotides: TGTGCCAGCAGCGTAGGCGGAAATAGCAATCAGCCCCAGCATTTT. Its protein is CASSVGGNSNQPQHF. The chain couples TRBV9 to TRBJ1-5, with no clear D. The CDR3 is 15 amino acids. V gave up 0 bases and J gave up 0 bases, with 7 bases separating them. Looked up from germline, CDR1 is SGDLS and CDR2 is YYNGEE. The full variable domain, rest sourced from reference TRBV9 and TRBJ1-5, is DSGVTQTPKHLITATGQRVTLRCSPRSGDLSVYWYQQSLDQGLQFLIQYYNGEERAKGNILERFSAQQFPDLHSELNLSSLELGDSALYFCASSVGGNSNQPQHFGDGTRLSIL.

CDR3 residues: CASSPEGGGNTEAFF. CDR3 coding DNA: TGTGCCAGCAGCCCAGAAGGGGGTGGGAACACTGAAGCTTTCTTT. V usage is TRBV7-9 and J usage is TRBJ1-1; D may be TRBD1 (6 bases). The V gene's germline CDR1 is SEHNR and CDR2 FQNEAQ (reference sequence). The CDR3 spans 15 residues. The V end lost 5 bases, the J end lost 1 base, and 14 bases lay between the germline ends. The variable domain in full, completed from reference TRBV7-9 and TRBJ1-1, reads DTGVSQNPRHKITKRGQNVTFRCDPISEHNRLYWYRQTLGQGPEFLTYFQNEAQLEKSRLLSDRFSAERPKGSFSTLEIQRTEQGDSAMYLCASSPEGGGNTEAFFGQGTRLTVV.

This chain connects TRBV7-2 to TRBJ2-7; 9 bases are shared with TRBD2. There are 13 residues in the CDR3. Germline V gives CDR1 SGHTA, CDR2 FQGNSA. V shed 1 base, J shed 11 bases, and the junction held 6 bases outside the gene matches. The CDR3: CASSLDRTSVKYF. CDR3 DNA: TGTGCCAGCAGCTTAGATAGGACTAGCGTTAAGTACTTC.